A selection of T cell receptor beta chains follows, all from one sample in a study of cytomegalovirus exposure and HLA in healthy donors. Generated by immunoSEQ multiplex PCR, the TCRdb table keeps only in-frame clones and is missing some. The listing records around 210,000 clones. The sequenced sample was PBMCs. The receptors were sampled from a girl aged 2 to 10 in good health and CMV-seropositive. Each CDR3 is given with its conserved first and last residue. Fields, in order: D gene, V gene, J gene, CDR3 DNA, CDR3 protein. A D gene is named only where the DNA matches it firmly.

d_gene: -
v_gene: TRBV5-4
j_gene: TRBJ1-1
CDR3nt: TGTGCCAGCAGCCTAGGGAGAACCTTAGTGAACCCTGAAGCTTTCTTT
CDR3aa: CASSLGRTLVNPEAFF

d_gene: -
v_gene: TRBV2
j_gene: TRBJ1-1
CDR3nt: TGTGCCAGTTACCTTCAGTGGAACACTGAAGCTTTCTTT
CDR3aa: CASYLQWNTEAFF

d_gene: -
v_gene: TRBV7-2
j_gene: TRBJ2-3
CDR3nt: TGTGCCAGCAGCCGAGTAGGGGGGAGGGCCACAGATACGCAGTATTTT
CDR3aa: CASSRVGGRATDTQYF

d_gene: -
v_gene: TRBV7-9
j_gene: TRBJ2-3
CDR3nt: TGTGCCAGCAGGTCGCAAGGAGCTAGCACAGATACGCAGTATTTT
CDR3aa: CASRSQGASTDTQYF

d_gene: -
v_gene: TRBV6-5
j_gene: TRBJ2-4
CDR3nt: TGTGCCAGCAGTTACTCGAACAGGGCTTTCACTCAGTACTTC
CDR3aa: CASSYSNRAFTQYF

d_gene: TRBD2
v_gene: TRBV5-1
j_gene: TRBJ2-7
CDR3nt: TGCGCCAGCAGCTTAGCCGGGACTAGCGGGAGGCACTCCTACGAGCAGTACTTC
CDR3aa: CASSLAGTSGRHSYEQYF

d_gene: TRBD2
v_gene: TRBV5-1
j_gene: TRBJ2-7
CDR3nt: TGCGCCAGCAGCGCCGACCTTAGCGGGATTAACGAGCAGTACTTC
CDR3aa: CASSADLSGINEQYF

d_gene: TRBD2
v_gene: TRBV28
j_gene: TRBJ2-3
CDR3nt: TGTGCCAGCGGGGAAGACAGGGCCTGGACTAGCGGGAGGGCTGGAGGCACAGATACGCAGTATTTT
CDR3aa: CASGEDRAWTSGRAGGTDTQYF

d_gene: TRBD1
v_gene: TRBV28
j_gene: TRBJ1-5
CDR3nt: TGTGCCAGCGCCTCACCCCGGACAGGGGGCGATCAGCCCCAGCATTTT
CDR3aa: CASASPRTGGDQPQHF

d_gene: -
v_gene: TRBV6-1
j_gene: TRBJ2-1
CDR3nt: TGTGCCAGCAGTGCGCAAATTGGCAGGGGCCATGAGCAGTTCTTC
CDR3aa: CASSAQIGRGHEQFF

d_gene: TRBD1
v_gene: TRBV19
j_gene: TRBJ1-5
CDR3nt: TGTGCCGGAGGGACAGGAGGCAATCAGCCCCAGCATTTT
CDR3aa: CAGGTGGNQPQHF

d_gene: -
v_gene: TRBV4-1
j_gene: TRBJ2-7
CDR3nt: TGCGCCAGCAGCCAAGATACAGGAGCCTACGAGCAGTACTTC
CDR3aa: CASSQDTGAYEQYF

d_gene: TRBD1
v_gene: TRBV5-4
j_gene: TRBJ2-7
CDR3nt: TGTGCCAGCAGCTTAGTTGGGACAGGGCATTCCTCCGAGCAGTACTTC
CDR3aa: CASSLVGTGHSSEQYF

d_gene: TRBD2
v_gene: TRBV6-5
j_gene: TRBJ2-1
CDR3nt: TGTGCCAGCAGCCGCGGGACTAGCGGCTACAATGAGCAGTTCTTC
CDR3aa: CASSRGTSGYNEQFF

d_gene: -
v_gene: TRBV7-2
j_gene: TRBJ2-7
CDR3nt: TGTGCCAGCAGCCCCGGAGACGAGCAGTACTTC
CDR3aa: CASSPGDEQYF

d_gene: -
v_gene: TRBV7-2
j_gene: TRBJ2-1
CDR3nt: TGTGCCAGCAGCTTAGCGTGGGAGACTAGTCTTGGGAATGAGCAGTTCTTC
CDR3aa: CASSLAWETSLGNEQFF

d_gene: TRBD2
v_gene: TRBV5-1
j_gene: TRBJ2-7
CDR3nt: TGCGCCAGCAAGCGGGAGGGCCTCCACGAGCAGTACTTC
CDR3aa: CASKREGLHEQYF

d_gene: -
v_gene: TRBV21-1
j_gene: TRBJ1-2
CDR3nt: TGTGCCAGCAGCAGGGCGTTATTAGTTAACTATGGCTACACCTTC
CDR3aa: CASSRALLVNYGYTF

d_gene: -
v_gene: TRBV7-9
j_gene: TRBJ2-1
CDR3nt: TGTGCCAGCAGCTTAGAGCACGGGTTTGATGAGCAGTTCTTC
CDR3aa: CASSLEHGFDEQFF

d_gene: -
v_gene: TRBV27
j_gene: TRBJ2-5
CDR3nt: TGTGCCAGCCCTCGGACCGGGGGTTGTCAAGAGACCCAGTACTTC
CDR3aa: CASPRTGGCQETQYF

d_gene: -
v_gene: TRBV5-1
j_gene: TRBJ2-2
CDR3nt: TGCGCCAGCAGCCCGGAGACGGGAAACACCGGGGAGCTGTTTTTT
CDR3aa: CASSPETGNTGELFF

d_gene: -
v_gene: TRBV6-1
j_gene: TRBJ1-2
CDR3nt: TGTGCCAGCAGTGAGGAGGCTGAGGACTATGGCTACACCTTC
CDR3aa: CASSEEAEDYGYTF

d_gene: -
v_gene: TRBV7-9
j_gene: TRBJ2-7
CDR3nt: TGTGCCAGCACCCATCGGGGGAAGACAGGGTTCTTCAACGAGCAGTACTTC
CDR3aa: CASTHRGKTGFFNEQYF

d_gene: TRBD1
v_gene: TRBV5-1
j_gene: TRBJ1-2
CDR3nt: TGCGCCAGCAGCTTGTGGGACAGCAGTGGCTACACCTTC
CDR3aa: CASSLWDSSGYTF

d_gene: TRBD2
v_gene: TRBV6-4
j_gene: TRBJ2-3
CDR3nt: TGTGCCAGCAGTGCCACCGGGACTAGGGCAGATACGCAGTATTTT
CDR3aa: CASSATGTRADTQYF

d_gene: TRBD2
v_gene: TRBV11-2
j_gene: TRBJ2-3
CDR3nt: TGTGCCAGCAGCTTAGGTGGCGGGAGTACAGATACGCAGTATTTT
CDR3aa: CASSLGGGSTDTQYF

d_gene: TRBD1
v_gene: TRBV7-7
j_gene: TRBJ2-2
CDR3nt: TGTGCCAGCAGCAGGGACAGGCCGAACACCGGGGAGCTGTTTTTT
CDR3aa: CASSRDRPNTGELFF

d_gene: -
v_gene: TRBV6-5
j_gene: TRBJ1-5
CDR3nt: TGTGCCAGCAGTGATCAGGAAAATCAGCCCCAGCATTTT
CDR3aa: CASSDQENQPQHF

d_gene: -
v_gene: TRBV27
j_gene: TRBJ1-1
CDR3nt: TGTGCCAGCAGTTTACGGGCGACAGCTATGAACACTGAAGCTTTCTTT
CDR3aa: CASSLRATAMNTEAFF

d_gene: TRBD1
v_gene: TRBV27
j_gene: TRBJ2-7
CDR3nt: TGTGCCAGCAGTTTACGCTCCGGGACAGGGGTCTACGAGCAGTACTTC
CDR3aa: CASSLRSGTGVYEQYF

d_gene: -
v_gene: TRBV6-5
j_gene: TRBJ2-7
CDR3nt: TGTGCCAGCAGTTACTCGAGAGGGCTGCGGGACGAGCAGTACTTC
CDR3aa: CASSYSRGLRDEQYF

d_gene: TRBD2
v_gene: TRBV10-3
j_gene: TRBJ2-1
CDR3nt: TGTGCCCTTAGCGGGAGGGTTGCTGGTGAGCAGTTCTTC
CDR3aa: CALSGRVAGEQFF

d_gene: -
v_gene: TRBV10-3
j_gene: TRBJ1-6
CDR3nt: TGTGCCATCAGTGGCCCCACACAGGGAGGGGAATATAATTCACCCCTCCACTTT
CDR3aa: CAISGPTQGGEYNSPLHF

d_gene: -
v_gene: TRBV29-1
j_gene: TRBJ2-3
CDR3nt: TGCAGCGTTGAAGGAGGGAGTACCCCCGGATATAGCACAGATACGCAGTATTTT
CDR3aa: CSVEGGSTPGYSTDTQYF

d_gene: TRBD1
v_gene: TRBV10-3
j_gene: TRBJ1-5
CDR3nt: TGTGCCATCAGTGATGGGACAGGGATCAATCAGCCCCAGCATTTT
CDR3aa: CAISDGTGINQPQHF

d_gene: TRBD1
v_gene: TRBV10-2
j_gene: TRBJ2-7
CDR3nt: TGCGCCAGCGCGGTAGGGGGACAGGGGCGCGAGCAGTACTTC
CDR3aa: CASAVGGQGREQYF

d_gene: -
v_gene: TRBV1
j_gene: TRBJ2-7
CDR3nt: TGCACCAGCAGCCAAGACCATTTATCGGGAGGAGACCACGAGCAGTACTTC
CDR3aa: CTSSQDHLSGGDHEQYF

d_gene: TRBD1
v_gene: TRBV18
j_gene: TRBJ1-4
CDR3nt: TGTGCCAGCTCACCTTTCGACAGGGACGCAACTAATGAAAAACTGTTTTTT
CDR3aa: CASSPFDRDATNEKLFF

d_gene: TRBD1
v_gene: TRBV9
j_gene: TRBJ1-1
CDR3nt: TGTGCCAGCAGCGTAGTTTCGGGACAGGGGGGGACTGAAGCTTTCTTT
CDR3aa: CASSVVSGQGGTEAFF

d_gene: TRBD2
v_gene: TRBV7-2
j_gene: TRBJ2-2
CDR3nt: TGTGCCAGCAGCTTTTATGGCGGGAGGGCCAGGTTGGAGGAGCTGTTTTTT
CDR3aa: CASSFYGGRARLEELFF

d_gene: -
v_gene: TRBV4-1
j_gene: TRBJ2-7
CDR3nt: TGCGCCAGCAGCCAAGATAGGGAGGCTGGGTTCAGCTACGAGCAGTACTTC
CDR3aa: CASSQDREAGFSYEQYF

d_gene: TRBD2
v_gene: TRBV7-8
j_gene: TRBJ2-7
CDR3nt: TGTGCCAGCAGCTTAATAGCGGGAGTGTCCTACGAGCAGTACTTC
CDR3aa: CASSLIAGVSYEQYF

d_gene: -
v_gene: TRBV7-8
j_gene: TRBJ2-7
CDR3nt: TGTGCCAGCAGCTTAGACCCAGGGGAGGGTAAGCAGTACTTC
CDR3aa: CASSLDPGEGKQYF

d_gene: -
v_gene: TRBV7-9
j_gene: TRBJ2-1
CDR3nt: TGTGCCAGCAGCTTTAGGGACTTCTACAATGAGCAGTTCTTC
CDR3aa: CASSFRDFYNEQFF

d_gene: -
v_gene: TRBV19
j_gene: TRBJ2-1
CDR3nt: TGTGCCAGTAGTTTCGACGGGTTCGACAATGAGCAGTTCTTC
CDR3aa: CASSFDGFDNEQFF

d_gene: -
v_gene: TRBV28
j_gene: TRBJ1-4
CDR3nt: TGTGCCAGCGGTACAGTGGTAAATGAAAAACTGTTTTTT
CDR3aa: CASGTVVNEKLFF

d_gene: -
v_gene: TRBV10-3
j_gene: TRBJ2-7
CDR3nt: TGTGCCATCAGTGGTACCCTGGCAGCCTACGAGCAGTACTTC
CDR3aa: CAISGTLAAYEQYF

d_gene: -
v_gene: TRBV11-2
j_gene: TRBJ2-3
CDR3nt: TGTGCCAGCAGCTTCGGCGGTAACACAGATACGCAGTATTTT
CDR3aa: CASSFGGNTDTQYF

d_gene: -
v_gene: TRBV7-8
j_gene: TRBJ2-1
CDR3nt: TGTGCCAGCACCCTCGAGGGAGCCCGATACAATGAGCAGTTCTTC
CDR3aa: CASTLEGARYNEQFF

d_gene: TRBD2
v_gene: TRBV28
j_gene: TRBJ2-5
CDR3nt: TGTGCCAGCAGTTCACGGAGGGGAGGGGAGACCCAGTACTTC
CDR3aa: CASSSRRGGETQYF

d_gene: TRBD2
v_gene: TRBV6-1
j_gene: TRBJ2-2
CDR3nt: TGTGCCAGCAGGGAAGGACTAGCGGGAGGTTCGAACACCGGGGAGCTGTTTTTT
CDR3aa: CASREGLAGGSNTGELFF

d_gene: -
v_gene: TRBV5-5
j_gene: TRBJ1-1
CDR3nt: TGTGCCAGCAGTCGTAATACTGAAGCTTTCTTT
CDR3aa: CASSRNTEAFF

d_gene: -
v_gene: TRBV21-1
j_gene: TRBJ2-5
CDR3nt: TGTGCCAGCAGCATCTGGCCAGAAGAGACTAGCGGGAGGAAAAAAAATCGGGAGACCCAGTACTTC
CDR3aa: CASSIWPEETSGRKKNRETQYF